Listed here are 8 T cell receptor beta chains from one sample, sequenced in a study of blood T cell repertoires in COVID-19. This table comes from immunoSEQ multiplex PCR, and its TCRdb copy is limited to in-frame clones, with some not included. The table includes about 360,000 clones, 88% detected once. The sample consisted of PBMCs or T cells enriched from blood (not recorded which). These receptors originate from a woman in her 40s with acute COVID-19.

V and J are TRBV6-5 and TRBJ2-1; D is perhaps TRBD1 (5 bases). The V end lost 6 bases, the J end lost 6 bases, and 12 bases lay between the germline ends. CDR1 and CDR2 from the germline V gene are MNHEY and SVGAGI. This CDR3 contains 13 residues. CDR3 bases: TGTGCCAGCAGCCCAGGGATGAGCAATGAGCAGTTCTTC. It is translated as CASSPGMSNEQFF.

The chain links TRBV30 to TRBJ1-2; 11 bases align to TRBD1. The V segment lost 3 bases and the J segment 8 bases; nucleotides outside the gene matches: 5. The CDR3 has 13 amino acids. Germline-derived CDR1 and CDR2 are GTSNPN and SVGIG (reference sequence). CDR3 sequence (DNA): TGTGCCTGGAGCCCCGGGACAGGGGGAGGCTACACCTTC. Translated: CAWSPGTGGGYTF.

To note about this clone: A junction end diverges from the germline sequence, so it may reflect a read error. V usage is TRBV27 and J usage is TRBJ1-5; D remains ambiguous. The CDR3 totals 14 residues. Germline V gene data show CDR1 as MNHEY and CDR2 as SMNVEV (reference sequence). The CDR3 sequence: CASSFVGSSQPQHF. Written as DNA, the CDR3 is TGTGCCAGCAGTTTTGTAGGTAGCAGTCAGCCCCAGCATTTT.

V and J are TRBV4-1 and TRBJ2-7; TRBD1 matches 8 bases. Per germline, CDR1 MGHRA and CDR2 YSYEKL. V trimming: 7 bases; J trimming: 3 bases; junction bases outside the gene matches: 11. CDR3 length: 15 residues. In nucleotides, the CDR3 is TGCGCCAGCACCTCCGGACAGGGTGCCTTCTACGAGCAGTACTTC. This gives the protein CASTSGQGAFYEQYF.

This clone turned up a few times. Other DNA sequences in this sample translate to the same CDR3. V usage is TRBV7-9 and J usage is TRBJ1-5; the match to TRBD1 covers 8 bases. The germline CDR1 and CDR2 sequences are SEHNR and FQNEAQ (reference sequence). This CDR3 has 18 amino acids. The ends lost 1 base at V and 3 bases at J; junction bases unmatched: 11. The CDR3 bases are TGTGCCAGCAGCTTAGAGTACATTGGGACAGGTTTCAATCAGCCCCAGCATTTT. Translating it yields CASSLEYIGTGFNQPQHF.

The chain joins TRBV19 to TRBJ2-7; a weak D match, TRBD2 (6 bases). The CDR3 loop spans 13 amino acids. Per the germline V gene, CDR1 is LNHDA and CDR2 is SQIVND (reference sequence). Trimming removed 5 bases at V and 2 bases at J, with 10 bases between. The CDR3: CASSRPGAYEQYF. In nucleotides, the CDR3 is TGTGCCAGTAGTCGCCCGGGAGCCTACGAGCAGTACTTC.

For this clone: Other DNA sequences in this specimen translate into the identical CDR3. The chain couples TRBV5-1 to TRBJ1-5, with 11 positions matching TRBD1. J lost 6 bases, V lost 4 bases, and 3 bases had no gene match. CDR3 length equals 14 residues. CDR1 SGHRS and CDR2 YFSETQ come from the germline V gene. The CDR3 DNA follows: TGCGCCAGCAGCACGGGGACAGGGGGTCAGCCCCAGCATTTT. This gives the protein CASSTGTGGQPQHF. The complete variable domain, with remaining parts taken from reference TRBV5-1 and TRBJ1-5, reads KAGVTQTPRYLIKTRGQQVTLSCSPISGHRSVSWYQQTPGQGLQFLFEYFSETQRNKGNFPGRFSGRQFSNSRSEMNVSTLELGDSALYLCASSTGTGGQPQHFGDGTRLSIL.

V and J are TRBV27 and TRBJ2-1; 10 bases match TRBD2. The junction had 8 bases not matched to a gene; V was cut back by 4 bases and J by 2 bases. The CDR3 sequence is 17 residues long. Germline V gene lookup returns CDR1 MNHEY and CDR2 SMNVEV (reference sequence). As DNA, the CDR3 is TGTGCCAGCAGTTCGAATCTAGCGGGGGTTGCCTACAATGAGCAGTTCTTC. It is translated as CASSSNLAGVAYNEQFF.